These 10 T cell receptor beta chains share one sample of origin, sequenced in a study of T cells in narcolepsy listed by TCRdb under 2018. The receptor library was made with the immunoSEQ multiplex PCR assay. Entries here come from immuneACCESS through TCRdb and include only in-frame sequences with V and J called. Some clones fail to appear in such tables; in the studies checked, an unresolved V gene covers under half of the shortfall, and the cause of the remainder is unknown. This sample has about 10,000 clones in its table, and over 65% of those were observed once. Of the sample, over 20% falls within the top ten clones. Material: CD45RA- memory CD8+ T cells from PBMCs. The meaning of the sample's cell subset or site label: memory T cells sorted ex vivo from peripheral blood. The receptor source for this set is a human donor with narcolepsy.

The rearrangement links TRBV5-1 to TRBJ1-1, with 10 positions matching TRBD1. With V trimmed by 3 bases and J by 5 bases, 4 bases remained unmatched. Germline V gene data show CDR1 as SGHRS and CDR2 as YFSETQ. This CDR3 has 14 amino acids. The chain's CDR3 is CASSSGQGRTEAFF. The CDR3 DNA follows: TGCGCCAGCAGCTCGGGACAGGGGAGGACTGAAGCTTTCTTT.

The chain couples TRBV7-9 to TRBJ1-2; a weak D match, TRBD1 (6 bases). The germline CDR1 and CDR2 sequences are SEHNR and FQNEAQ (reference sequence). This CDR3 has 15 amino acids. Trimming cost V 1 base and J 4 bases, with 13 bases left between them. CDR3 sequence reads: CASSLDLGHPYGYTF. The DNA for the CDR3 is TGTGCCAGCAGCTTAGATCTGGGACACCCCTATGGCTACACCTTC.

The chain is built from TRBV28 and TRBJ2-2, with TRBD1 identical over 7 bases. The V gene end was trimmed by 2 bases and the J gene end by 3 bases; junction bases not matched to a gene: 9. This CDR3 contains 17 residues. The germline gives CDR1 MDHEN, CDR2 SYDVKM. The CDR3 loop is CASSLLQGFLDTGELFF. The CDR3 nucleotides are TGTGCCAGCAGTTTACTACAGGGGTTCCTTGACACCGGGGAGCTGTTTTTT.

This clone was seen just once. This sequence joins TRBV7-2 and TRBJ2-2; 14 positions match TRBD2. V lost 5 bases to trimming and J lost 4 bases; unmatched junction nucleotides: 9. Germline V gene sequence: CDR1 SGHTA, CDR2 FQGNSA. The CDR3 length is 18 residues. Here the CDR3 DNA reads TGTGCCAGCAGCACTCCGGGACTAGCGGGAGAGATCACCGGGGAGCTGTTTTTT. Translation: CASSTPGLAGEITGELFF.

The rearrangement uses TRBV11-2 and TRBJ1-5; D is ambiguous. From germline, CDR1 is SGHAT and CDR2 FQNNGV. The V gene lost 0 bases and the J gene lost 6 bases, with 3 bases spanning the gap. CDR3 length: 12 amino acids. The CDR3 coding sequence is TGTGCCAGCAGCTTAGATGGTCAGCCCCAGCATTTT. It translates to CASSLDGQPQHF.

Remarks on this clone: With a far larger clone one base away, a read error is the likely cause. Distinct nucleotide sequences in the sample also encode this CDR3. The V and J genes are TRBV4-1 and TRBJ1-6; no clear D. This CDR3 comprises 15 residues. CDR1 and CDR2 from the germline V gene are MGHRA and YSYEKL. The V end lost 4 bases, the J end lost 2 bases, and 9 bases lay between the germline ends. CDR3 region: CASSLGVPYNSPLHF. The CDR3 coding sequence is TGCGCCAGCAGCCTGGGAGTTCCCTATAATTCACCCCTCCACTTT.

This chain links TRBV4-2 with TRBJ1-6, with unresolved D. Looked up from germline, CDR1 is LGHNA and CDR2 is YNFKEQ. Trimming pared 1 base from V and 5 bases from J, leaving 9 bases between. This CDR3 region has 15 residues. The CDR3: CASSQAFRDNSPLHF. CDR3 DNA: TGTGCCAGCAGCCAAGCATTTCGGGATAATTCACCCCTCCACTTT.

The chain joins TRBV28 to TRBJ2-7, with TRBD1 matching 9 bases. The CDR3 extends over 17 amino acids. The germline CDR1 and CDR2 sequences are MDHEN and SYDVKM. Losses at the gene ends were 4 bases for V and 4 bases for J; bases not matched to a gene: 14. CDR3: CASSSYTTGTGTYEQYF. The DNA of the CDR3 is TGTGCCAGCAGTTCCTACACTACCGGGACAGGGACGTACGAGCAGTACTTC. Using reference TRBV28 and TRBJ2-7 for the parts outside the CDR3, the full variable domain is DVKVTQSSRYLVKRTGEKVFLECVQDMDHENMFWYRQDPGLGLRLIYFSYDVKMKEKGDIPEGYSVSREKKERFSLILESASTNQTSMYLCASSSYTTGTGTYEQYFGPGTRLTVT.

This sequence joins TRBV5-1 and TRBJ2-5, with D tentatively TRBD2 (6 bases). Germline V lookup: CDR1 SGHRS, CDR2 YFSETQ. This CDR3 contains 15 residues. Trimming removed 1 base at V and 5 bases at J, with 15 bases between. CDR3 residues: CASSLLGGLRETQYF. In DNA, the CDR3 is TGCGCCAGCAGCTTGTTGGGGGGTTTAAGGGAGACCCAGTACTTC.

This clone was seen just once. The gene calls are TRBV4-3 and TRBJ1-3, with a possible D match to TRBD1 (6 bases). This CDR3 is built from 14 residues. V was trimmed by 2 bases and J by 11 bases, leaving 16 bases between them. CDR1 LGHNA and CDR2 YSLEER come from the germline V gene. The CDR3 nucleotides read TGCGCCAGCAGCCAACGGGACACCGGCTTAGCCATATATTTT. It specifies CASSQRDTGLAIYF.